This entry is about one T cell receptor beta chain. The germline V gene has CDR1 GTSNPN and CDR2 SVGIG (reference sequence). The CDR3 consists of 13 residues. V shed 7 bases and J shed 0 bases, with 10 bases lying between them. Survey-level immunoSEQ sequencing profiled the TCR beta repertoire. The assay was immunoSEQ multiplex PCR, and TCRdb's table has in-frame clones only and misses some. There are approximately 70,000 clones in the sample; about 93% occur only once, and around 4.5% lies in the top ten. The sequence came from a man aged 35 to 55 with rheumatoid arthritis. This chain uses TRBV30 with TRBJ1-5, with unresolved D. The sequenced sample was PBMCs. The CDR3 reads CAFQAYSNQPQHF. The CDR3 bases are TGTGCCTTCCAAGCCTATAGCAATCAGCCCCAGCATTTT.